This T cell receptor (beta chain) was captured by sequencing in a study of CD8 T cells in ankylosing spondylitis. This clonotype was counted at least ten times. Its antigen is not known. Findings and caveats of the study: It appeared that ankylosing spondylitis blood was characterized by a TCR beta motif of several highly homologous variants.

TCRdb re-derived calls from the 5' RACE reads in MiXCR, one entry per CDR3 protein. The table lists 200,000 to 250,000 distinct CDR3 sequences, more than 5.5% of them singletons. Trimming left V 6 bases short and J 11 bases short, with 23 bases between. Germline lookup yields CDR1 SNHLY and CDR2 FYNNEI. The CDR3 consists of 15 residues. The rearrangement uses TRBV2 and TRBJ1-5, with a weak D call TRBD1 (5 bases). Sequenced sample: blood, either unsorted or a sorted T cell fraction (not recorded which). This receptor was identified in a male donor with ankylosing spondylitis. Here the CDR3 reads CASSRRGAGKITQHF. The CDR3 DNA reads TGTGCCAGCAGCAGGAGAGGGGCAGGGAAAATTACCCAGCATTTT.